A selection of T cell receptor beta chains follows, all from one sample in a study of T cells in Graves' hyperthyroidism and ophthalmopathy. TCRdb itself ran the multiplex PCR reads through MiXCR, one entry per CDR3 protein. Among some 250,000 distinct CDR3 sequences listed, less than 15% were seen once. The source material was blood. Source of these receptors: a woman between 40 and 55 years old with Graves' hyperthyroidism that later progressed to Graves' ophthalmopathy. Each CDR3 is given with its conserved first and last residue. Fields, in order: D gene, clone size, V gene, J gene, CDR3 protein, CDR3 DNA. A D gene is named only where the DNA matches it firmly. Clone size is shown for a subset of rows, as once, few, many or a class of expanded clone.

d_gene: .
abundance: many
v_gene: TRBV28
j_gene: TRBJ2-2
CDR3aa: CASSVWSGELFF
CDR3nt: TGTGCCAGCAGTGTTTGGTCCGGGGAGCTGTTTTTT

d_gene: TRBD2
abundance: many
v_gene: TRBV19
j_gene: TRBJ2-3
CDR3aa: CASKLVASGRTDTQYF
CDR3nt: TGTGCCAGTAAGCTCGTGGCTAGCGGGAGGACAGATACGCAGTATTTT

d_gene: .
abundance: few
v_gene: TRBV24-1
j_gene: TRBJ2-3
CDR3aa: CATSLGDTQYF
CDR3nt: TGTGCCACCAGCCTGGGGGATACGCAGTATTTT

d_gene: TRBD1
abundance: .
v_gene: TRBV5-1
j_gene: TRBJ1-4
CDR3aa: CASSLALTGDEKLFF
CDR3nt: TGCGCCAGCAGCTTGGCCCTGACAGGGGATGAAAAACTGTTTTTT

d_gene: .
abundance: many
v_gene: TRBV10-3
j_gene: TRBJ1-1
CDR3aa: CAIRPEGGFGSEAFF
CDR3nt: TGTGCCATCAGACCTGAGGGAGGGTTCGGGTCTGAAGCTTTCTTT

d_gene: .
abundance: .
v_gene: TRBV5-5
j_gene: TRBJ1-1
CDR3aa: CASTTSDSQNTEAFF
CDR3nt: TGTGCCAGCACCACCTCGGACTCACAGAACACTGAAGCTTTCTTT

d_gene: TRBD2
abundance: few
v_gene: TRBV14
j_gene: TRBJ2-1
CDR3aa: CASSQSPSGKSYNEQFF
CDR3nt: TGTGCCAGCAGCCAATCCCCTAGCGGGAAATCCTACAATGAGCAGTTCTTC

d_gene: .
abundance: many
v_gene: TRBV11-2
j_gene: TRBJ2-1
CDR3aa: CASSGGQTYNEQFF
CDR3nt: TGTGCCAGCAGCGGGGGTCAAACCTACAATGAGCAGTTCTTC

d_gene: .
abundance: .
v_gene: TRBV19
j_gene: TRBJ1-5
CDR3aa: CASMDSSNQPQHF
CDR3nt: TGTGCCAGTATGGACAGTAGCAATCAGCCCCAGCATTTT

d_gene: .
abundance: .
v_gene: TRBV7-6
j_gene: TRBJ2-5
CDR3aa: CASSREEVWETQYF
CDR3nt: TGTGCCAGCAGCCGCGAGGAGGTATGGGAGACCCAGTACTTC

d_gene: .
abundance: many
v_gene: TRBV30
j_gene: TRBJ1-1
CDR3aa: CAWGLYDTEAFF
CDR3nt: TGTGCCTGGGGACTTTATGACACTGAAGCTTTCTTT

d_gene: TRBD1
abundance: .
v_gene: TRBV28
j_gene: TRBJ1-4
CDR3aa: CASSDGQDNEKLFF
CDR3nt: TGTGCCAGCAGTGACGGACAGGATAATGAAAAACTGTTTTTT

d_gene: .
abundance: many
v_gene: TRBV6-5
j_gene: TRBJ2-4
CDR3aa: CASSYGGRMKNIQYF
CDR3nt: TGTGCCAGCAGTTACGGTGGGCGGATGAAAAACATTCAGTACTTC

d_gene: TRBD2
abundance: many
v_gene: TRBV11-2
j_gene: TRBJ2-1
CDR3aa: CASSGDVGTSGPVFNEQFF
CDR3nt: TGTGCCAGCAGCGGAGACGTCGGGACTAGCGGGCCTGTATTCAATGAGCAGTTCTTC

d_gene: .
abundance: many
v_gene: TRBV5-1
j_gene: TRBJ2-2
CDR3aa: CASSLISHAGELFF
CDR3nt: TGCGCCAGCAGCTTGATCAGTCATGCCGGGGAGCTGTTTTTT

d_gene: .
abundance: .
v_gene: TRBV7-9
j_gene: TRBJ1-3
CDR3aa: CASSLKGAGGNAIYF
CDR3nt: TGTGCCAGCAGCTTAAAAGGGGCTGGTGGAAACGCCATATATTTT

d_gene: .
abundance: many
v_gene: TRBV27
j_gene: TRBJ2-7
CDR3aa: CASSPRDRIYEQYF
CDR3nt: TGTGCCAGCAGTCCGCGGGACCGAATCTACGAGCAGTACTTC

d_gene: TRBD2
abundance: .
v_gene: TRBV20-1
j_gene: TRBJ2-1
CDR3aa: CSFETSGYNEQFF
CDR3nt: TGCAGTTTTGAGACTAGCGGTTACAATGAGCAGTTCTTC

d_gene: .
abundance: many
v_gene: TRBV4-2
j_gene: TRBJ1-2
CDR3aa: CASSPGERGYGYTF
CDR3nt: TGTGCCAGCAGCCCAGGGGAGAGAGGCTATGGCTACACCTTC

d_gene: .
abundance: many
v_gene: TRBV7-6
j_gene: TRBJ2-5
CDR3aa: CASSLIKETQYF
CDR3nt: TGTGCCAGCAGCTTAATTAAAGAGACCCAGTACTTC

d_gene: .
abundance: many
v_gene: TRBV28
j_gene: TRBJ1-2
CDR3aa: CASSRQNYGYTF
CDR3nt: TGTGCCAGCAGTCGACAGAACTATGGCTACACCTTC

d_gene: .
abundance: many
v_gene: TRBV30
j_gene: TRBJ2-2
CDR3aa: CAWSRLWSGELFF
CDR3nt: TGTGCCTGGAGCCGCCTGTGGTCCGGGGAGCTGTTTTTT

d_gene: TRBD1
abundance: many
v_gene: TRBV9
j_gene: TRBJ1-1
CDR3aa: CASSVDDRVPTEAFF
CDR3nt: TGTGCCAGCAGCGTAGACGACAGGGTCCCGACTGAAGCTTTCTTT

d_gene: .
abundance: .
v_gene: TRBV7-6
j_gene: TRBJ2-1
CDR3aa: CASSSLGNRDEQFF
CDR3nt: TGTGCCAGCAGCTCCTTAGGAAACAGGGATGAGCAGTTCTTC

d_gene: .
abundance: many
v_gene: TRBV28
j_gene: TRBJ1-2
CDR3aa: CASSYLGGGYTF
CDR3nt: TGTGCCAGCAGCTATCTCGGTGGTGGCTACACCTTC

d_gene: .
abundance: few
v_gene: TRBV6-2/TRBV6-3
j_gene: TRBJ1-5
CDR3aa: CASGKPQHF
CDR3nt: TGTGCCAGCGGGAAGCCCCAGCATTTT

d_gene: .
abundance: many
v_gene: TRBV3-1
j_gene: TRBJ2-7
CDR3aa: CASSRSRAYEQYF
CDR3nt: TGTGCCAGCAGCCGTAGCAGGGCCTACGAGCAGTACTTC

d_gene: .
abundance: .
v_gene: TRBV28
j_gene: TRBJ2-7
CDR3aa: CASSPNPPYEQYF
CDR3nt: TGTGCCAGCAGTCCAAACCCCCCCTACGAGCAGTACTTC

d_gene: TRBD1
abundance: .
v_gene: TRBV5-1
j_gene: TRBJ1-1
CDR3aa: CASSFSRGPFMNTEAFF
CDR3nt: TGCGCCAGCAGCTTCAGCAGGGGGCCATTTATGAACACTGAAGCTTTCTTT

d_gene: .
abundance: many
v_gene: TRBV4-1
j_gene: TRBJ1-2
CDR3aa: CASRTLYGYTF
CDR3nt: TGCGCCAGCAGGACACTCTATGGCTACACCTTC

d_gene: TRBD1
abundance: many
v_gene: TRBV27
j_gene: TRBJ2-2
CDR3aa: CASSTRTGQVGELFF
CDR3nt: TGTGCCAGCAGTACACGGACAGGGCAAGTCGGGGAGCTGTTTTTT

d_gene: .
abundance: many
v_gene: TRBV7-6
j_gene: TRBJ2-7
CDR3aa: CASSPRGSAYEQYF
CDR3nt: TGTGCCAGCAGCCCTCGAGGGTCCGCCTACGAGCAGTACTTC

d_gene: TRBD1
abundance: few
v_gene: TRBV5-6
j_gene: TRBJ2-1
CDR3aa: CASNPHRDRVGSYNEQFF
CDR3nt: TGTGCCAGCAACCCTCACCGGGACAGGGTCGGCTCCTACAATGAGCAGTTCTTC

d_gene: TRBD2
abundance: many
v_gene: TRBV27
j_gene: TRBJ2-1
CDR3aa: CASTVAGVTNEQFF
CDR3nt: TGTGCCAGCACTGTAGCGGGGGTTACCAATGAGCAGTTCTTC

d_gene: .
abundance: many
v_gene: TRBV20-1
j_gene: TRBJ2-7
CDR3aa: CSARGQRASDIYEQYF
CDR3nt: TGCAGTGCTAGGGGCCAGAGAGCATCCGACATCTACGAGCAGTACTTC

d_gene: .
abundance: .
v_gene: TRBV27
j_gene: TRBJ2-3
CDR3aa: CASSLYRADGTDTQYF
CDR3nt: TGTGCCAGCAGTTTGTATAGGGCAGACGGAACAGATACGCAGTATTTT

d_gene: TRBD2
abundance: many
v_gene: TRBV2
j_gene: TRBJ2-7
CDR3aa: CASSEAFGRGESYEQYF
CDR3nt: TGTGCCAGCAGTGAAGCGTTCGGGCGGGGGGAATCCTACGAGCAGTACTTC

d_gene: .
abundance: .
v_gene: TRBV19
j_gene: TRBJ1-3
CDR3aa: CASSISSSRQLYSGNTIYF
CDR3nt: TGTGCCAGTAGTATAAGTTCGTCGCGTCAACTTTACTCTGGAAACACCATATATTTT

d_gene: .
abundance: many
v_gene: TRBV30
j_gene: TRBJ1-1
CDR3aa: CAWSRWRTEAFF
CDR3nt: TGTGCCTGGAGTCGGTGGCGGACTGAAGCTTTCTTT

d_gene: TRBD2
abundance: many
v_gene: TRBV28
j_gene: TRBJ2-3
CDR3aa: CASSRIRDYGTDTQYF
CDR3nt: TGTGCCAGCAGCCGAATCCGGGACTATGGCACAGATACGCAGTATTTT

d_gene: .
abundance: few
v_gene: TRBV19
j_gene: TRBJ1-1
CDR3aa: CASSLLSDTEAFF
CDR3nt: TGTGCCAGTAGTCTATTAAGTGACACTGAAGCTTTCTTT

d_gene: .
abundance: few
v_gene: TRBV7-3
j_gene: TRBJ2-1
CDR3aa: CASSLGPSLYNEQFF
CDR3nt: TGTGCCAGCAGCTTAGGTCCTAGTCTCTACAATGAGCAGTTCTTC

d_gene: .
abundance: few
v_gene: TRBV20-1
j_gene: TRBJ1-5
CDR3aa: CSARGGGPNQPQHF
CDR3nt: TGCAGTGCTAGAGGGGGGGGGCCCAATCAGCCCCAGCATTTT

d_gene: .
abundance: .
v_gene: TRBV9
j_gene: TRBJ2-7
CDR3aa: CASSITGGGAYEQYF
CDR3nt: TGTGCCAGCAGCATCACCGGGGGCGGGGCGTACGAGCAGTACTTC

d_gene: .
abundance: .
v_gene: TRBV19
j_gene: TRBJ2-6
CDR3aa: CASSIGGYGANVLTF
CDR3nt: TGTGCCAGTAGTATTGGCGGGTATGGGGCCAACGTCCTGACTTTC

d_gene: .
abundance: many
v_gene: TRBV3-1
j_gene: TRBJ1-1
CDR3aa: CASSQDPAPSGTEAFF
CDR3nt: TGTGCCAGCAGCCAAGATCCGGCCCCAAGTGGGACTGAAGCTTTCTTT

d_gene: .
abundance: .
v_gene: TRBV20-1
j_gene: TRBJ1-6
CDR3aa: CSARVSTVNNSPLHF
CDR3nt: TGCAGTGCTAGAGTTTCGACAGTAAATAATTCACCCCTCCACTTT

d_gene: TRBD2
abundance: many
v_gene: TRBV12-3/TRBV12-4
j_gene: TRBJ2-3
CDR3aa: CASSLRTSGSGDTQYF
CDR3nt: TGTGCCAGCAGTCTCAGGACTAGCGGGAGCGGAGATACGCAGTATTTT

d_gene: .
abundance: many
v_gene: TRBV6-2/TRBV6-3
j_gene: TRBJ1-4
CDR3aa: CASNHGSNEKLFF
CDR3nt: TGTGCCAGCAACCACGGGTCGAATGAAAAACTGTTTTTT

d_gene: .
abundance: many
v_gene: TRBV2
j_gene: TRBJ2-1
CDR3aa: CASSSFSYNEQFF
CDR3nt: TGTGCCAGCAGTAGTTTCTCCTACAATGAGCAGTTCTTC

d_gene: .
abundance: .
v_gene: TRBV19
j_gene: TRBJ1-5
CDR3aa: CASSTVRGIGNQPQHF
CDR3nt: TGTGCCAGTAGTACGGTCAGGGGCATTGGCAATCAGCCCCAGCATTTT

d_gene: .
abundance: many
v_gene: TRBV27
j_gene: TRBJ2-2
CDR3aa: CASSPFGTYTGELFF
CDR3nt: TGTGCCAGCAGTCCATTTGGGACTTACACCGGGGAGCTGTTTTTT

d_gene: TRBD2
abundance: many
v_gene: TRBV15
j_gene: TRBJ2-7
CDR3aa: CATSRVMSSGSYEQYF
CDR3nt: TGTGCCACCAGCAGAGTAATGTCTAGCGGGAGTTACGAGCAGTACTTC

d_gene: .
abundance: .
v_gene: TRBV7-8
j_gene: TRBJ1-5
CDR3aa: CASSLGGRQPQHF
CDR3nt: TGTGCCAGCAGCCTCGGGGGAAGGCAGCCCCAGCATTTT

d_gene: .
abundance: few
v_gene: TRBV19
j_gene: TRBJ1-5
CDR3aa: CASSNREGNQPQHF
CDR3nt: TGTGCCAGTAGTAACAGGGAGGGCAATCAGCCCCAGCATTTT

d_gene: .
abundance: many
v_gene: TRBV9
j_gene: TRBJ2-1
CDR3aa: CASSAGGGEQFF
CDR3nt: TGTGCCAGCAGCGCCGGGGGAGGTGAGCAGTTCTTC

d_gene: .
abundance: many
v_gene: TRBV7-9
j_gene: TRBJ2-3
CDR3aa: CASSFRYGDTDTQYF
CDR3nt: TGTGCCAGCAGCTTTAGGTACGGGGACACAGATACGCAGTATTTT